These 24 T cell receptor beta chains share one sample of origin, sequenced in a study of CD8 T cells in ankylosing spondylitis. For these TCRs, the target antigens are not known. The study, taken as a whole, reports: One TCR beta motif, made up of about 8 highly homologous variants, appeared characteristic of ankylosing spondylitis blood.

TCRdb itself ran the 5' RACE reads through MiXCR, one entry per CDR3 protein. Among roughly 700,000 distinct CDR3 sequences listed, around 20% were seen once. The source material was blood, either unsorted or a sorted T cell fraction (not recorded which). The receptors derive from a male donor with ankylosing spondylitis.

For this clonotype: The germline gene is not matched at one end of the junction; a read error may be the cause. V is TRBV3-1 and J is TRBJ2-3; possibly TRBD2 for D (8 bases). The CDR3 loop spans 15 amino acids. Germline V gives CDR1 LGHDT, CDR2 YNNKEL (reference sequence). CDR3 loop: CASRPRGGGTDTQYF. The CDR3 region has the DNA TGTGCCAGCAGGCCACGGGGGGGCGGGACAGATACGCAGTATTTC.

The CDR3 DNA reads as TGTGCCAGCAGTTCCCAGGGGAATATCTATGGCTACACCTTC. Translated: CASSSQGNIYGYTF. The chain is built from TRBV6-5 and TRBJ1-2; D may be TRBD1 (6 bases). This CDR3 is 14 amino acids long. With 4 bases removed from V and 4 bases from J, the gap between germline ends came to 13 bases. Germline CDR1 and CDR2: MNHEY and SVGAGI.

This chain uses TRBV5-5 with TRBJ2-3, with 8 bases fitting TRBD2. The CDR3 is 15 amino acids. Per germline, CDR1 SGHKS and CDR2 YYEKEE (reference sequence). Trimming removed 2 bases from V and 3 bases from J; junction bases left unmatched: 5. Written as DNA, the CDR3 is TGTGCCAGCAGCTTCGGGGGGGCATGGACAGATACGCAGTATTTT. It yields the protein CASSFGGAWTDTQYF.

This clonotype has a handful of counts. This chain uses TRBV6-1 with TRBJ1-5, with D tentatively TRBD1 (5 bases). CDR1 MNHNS and CDR2 SASEGT come from the germline V gene. The ends were cut back, 6 bases at V and 4 bases at J, with 13 bases in the middle. The CDR3 consists of 14 residues. CDR3 region: CASRPAGNNQPQHF. In nucleotides, the CDR3 is TGTGCCAGCAGACCGGCAGGGAATAATCAGCCCCAGCATTTT.

This clonotype was seen a few times. V is TRBV29-1 and J is TRBJ1-1; no clear D gene. The germline V and J ends were trimmed by 6 bases and 4 bases, with 15 bases remaining between them. This CDR3 has 13 amino acids. Germline V gene lookup returns CDR1 SQVTM and CDR2 ANQGSEA. CDR3: CSVADAGGTEAFF. The CDR3 DNA reads as TGCAGCGTGGCCGACGCCGGTGGCACTGAAGCTTTCTTT.

This clonotype occurred a few times. The V and J genes are TRBV7-3 and TRBJ2-1, with D possibly called TRBD1 or TRBD2 (6 bases each). The V gene lost 5 bases and the J gene lost 0 bases, with 11 bases spanning the gap. The CDR3 runs 15 residues. CDR1 is SGHTA and CDR2 is FQGTGA in the germline V gene. CDR3 bases: TGTGCCAGCAGCGCGGGACAAAGCTCCTACAATGAGCAGTTCTTC. Translating it yields CASSAGQSSYNEQFF.

The V gene is TRBV4-1, the J gene TRBJ2-7; 7 positions agree with TRBD2. Per the germline V gene, CDR1 is MGHRA and CDR2 is YSYEKL. The CDR3 is made up of 15 amino acids. The ends lost 0 bases at V and 1 base at J; junction bases unmatched: 3. The CDR3 protein is CASSQDRTRSYEQYF. For the CDR3, the DNA is TGCGCCAGCAGCCAAGACCGGACTAGGTCCTACGAGCAGTACTTC.

The chain recombines TRBV27 with TRBJ2-7; D assignment may be TRBD1 or TRBD2 (5 bases each). CDR3 length: 16 residues. The germline V gene encodes CDR1 MNHEY and CDR2 SMNVEV (reference sequence). V was shortened by 5 bases and J by 0 bases, with 17 bases between the two germline ends. CDR3 region: CASSPDLGEPSYEQYF. As DNA, the CDR3 is TGTGCCAGCAGTCCGGACTTGGGGGAGCCCTCCTACGAGCAGTACTTC.

This clonotype was found a few times. This rearrangement joins TRBV18 to TRBJ2-7; D may correspond to TRBD1 or TRBD2 (5 bases each). Trimming took 6 bases from V and 2 from J, leaving 11 bases between them. This CDR3 is built from 13 residues. Germline-derived CDR1 and CDR2 are KGHSH and LQKENI. The CDR3 loop reads CASSRRDPYEQYF. CDR3 in DNA: TGTGCCAGCTCCCGCAGGGACCCCTACGAGCAGTACTTC.

With respect to this clonotype: A much more abundant neighbour one base away suggests this may be a read error. The chain combines TRBV3-1 with TRBJ2-7; possible D gene TRBD1, 6 bases. Germline lookup yields CDR1 LGHDT and CDR2 YNNKEL (reference sequence). The V end lost 6 bases, the J end lost 5 bases, and 8 bases lay between the germline ends. The CDR3 runs 11 residues. In DNA form, the CDR3 reads TGTGCCAGCAGGTACAGGGACGAGCAGTACTTC. Its protein is CASRYRDEQYF.

The V call is TRBV29-1, the J call TRBJ2-3; possibly TRBD1 for D (6 bases). This CDR3 has 11 amino acids. Between the trimmed V and J ends, which lost 4 bases and 5 bases, there was a span of 7 bases. Germline values: CDR1 SQVTM, CDR2 ANQGSEA. The CDR3 DNA reads TGCAGCGTTGTAGGGGGAGATACGCAGTATTTT. Translation: CSVVGGDTQYF.

This clonotype was observed at least ten times. This chain links TRBV5-1 with TRBJ2-5; D gene uncertain. The CDR3 is 11 amino acids. V shed 0 bases and J shed 4 bases, with 1 base lying between them. Per germline, CDR1 SGHRS and CDR2 YFSETQ. The chain's CDR3 is CASSLAETQYF. The CDR3 DNA sequence: TGCGCCAGCAGCTTGGCAGAGACCCAGTACTTC. The full variable domain, with the rest looked up from reference TRBV5-1 and TRBJ2-5, is KAGVTQTPRYLIKTRGQQVTLSCSPISGHRSVSWYQQTPGQGLQFLFEYFSETQRNKGNFPGRFSGRQFSNSRSEMNVSTLELGDSALYLCASSLAETQYFGPGTRLLVL.

The chain has TRBV12-3 or TRBV12-4 and TRBJ2-7; 8 bases fit TRBD2. J lost 0 bases, V lost 1 base, and 2 bases had no gene match. This CDR3 spans 15 amino acids. The CDR3 here is CASSLVGRVSYEQYF. DNA for the CDR3: TGTGCCAGCAGTTTAGTCGGGAGGGTCTCCTACGAGCAGTACTTC.

The chain recombines TRBV12-3 or TRBV12-4 with TRBJ2-7; D is ambiguous. This CDR3 has 12 residues. The germline V and J ends were trimmed by 3 bases and 4 bases, with 7 bases remaining between them. Here the CDR3 reads CASSLVMYEQYF. In nucleotides, the CDR3 is TGTGCCAGCAGTTTGGTTATGTACGAGCAGTACTTC.

This clonotype appeared a few times. The gene calls are TRBV30 and TRBJ1-3; D remains unclear. Germline V gives CDR1 GTSNPN, CDR2 SVGIG (reference sequence). The V end was cut by 2 bases, the J end by 0 bases, with 11 bases between. The CDR3 is made up of 15 amino acids. The CDR3 DNA sequence: TGTGCCTGGAGTCGTACTTTGAGCTCTGGAAACACCATATATTTT. It translates to CAWSRTLSSGNTIYF.

The V call is TRBV11-3, the J call TRBJ1-1; 9 bases align to TRBD1. This CDR3 is built from 20 residues. In germline, CDR1 is SGHNT, CDR2 YENEEA. J gave up 2 bases and V 5 bases, and 21 bases lay outside the gene matches. This chain's CDR3 is CASSKRGGGTGYIFNTEAFF. The CDR3 bases are TGTGCCAGCAGCAAGAGGGGCGGAGGGACAGGGTACATTTTCAACACTGAAGCTTTCTTT.

The gene calls are TRBV24-1 and TRBJ2-1; TRBD2 matches 7 bases. With 7 bases clipped from V and 16 bases from J, the junction kept 9 bases outside the gene matches. The CDR3 length is 11 residues. Looked up from germline, CDR1 is KGHDR and CDR2 is SFDVKD. The CDR3, as DNA: TGTGCCACCAGAAGGGGAGGGGACTACTTCTTC. Its translation: CATRRGGDYFF.

The chain carries TRBV4-1 and TRBJ1-1, with a weak D call TRBD1 (6 bases). This CDR3 has 16 amino acids. The germline V gene has CDR1 MGHRA and CDR2 YSYEKL. V lost 0 bases and J 7 bases, leaving 18 bases between the germline ends. The CDR3 sequence: CASSQEPYSGAIEAFF. The CDR3 nucleotides read TGCGCCAGCAGCCAAGAACCATATTCGGGGGCGATTGAAGCTTTCTTT.

This clonotype occurred a few times. The chain employs TRBV6-1 and TRBJ2-3; D not certain. Germline V lookup: CDR1 MNHNS, CDR2 SASEGT. Trimming pared 6 bases from V and 1 base from J, leaving 14 bases between. The CDR3 runs 15 residues. The CDR3: CASRPRSRRTDTQYF. In DNA form, the CDR3 reads TGTGCCAGCAGGCCACGGTCTCGTCGCACAGATACGCAGTATTTT.

The chain joins TRBV20-1 to TRBJ1-1; TRBD1 matches at 9 bases. The CDR3 runs to 13 residues. Germline CDR1 DFQATT, CDR2 SNEGSKA (reference sequence). The junction had 8 bases not matched to a gene; V was cut back by 5 bases and J by 7 bases. The CDR3 nucleotides read TGCAGTGCTGCTACAGGGGGCGGCGGTGAAGCTTTCTTT. Translated, it gives CSAATGGGGEAFF.

This clonotype has a handful of counts. The V gene is TRBV5-1, the J gene TRBJ2-2, with 11 bases lining up with TRBD1. Per germline, CDR1 SGHRS and CDR2 YFSETQ. This CDR3 is built from 15 residues. With 3 bases clipped from V and 4 bases from J, the junction kept 2 bases outside the gene matches. The DNA for the CDR3 is TGCGCCAGCAGCTCTGGGACAGGGGGCACCGGGGAGCTGTTTTTT. This codes for CASSSGTGGTGELFF. Drawing the rest from reference TRBV5-1 and TRBJ2-2, the complete variable domain is KAGVTQTPRYLIKTRGQQVTLSCSPISGHRSVSWYQQTPGQGLQFLFEYFSETQRNKGNFPGRFSGRQFSNSRSEMNVSTLELGDSALYLCASSSGTGGTGELFFGEGSRLTVL.

The table lists this clonotype with a few counts. The chain carries TRBV5-1 and TRBJ2-3; 9 nucleotides agree with TRBD2. The germline V gene encodes CDR1 SGHRS and CDR2 YFSETQ. The CDR3 extends over 15 amino acids. J lost 1 base, V lost 7 bases, and 7 bases had no gene match. Here the CDR3 DNA reads TGCGCCAGCTCCCGGTGGACTAGCGGCACAGATACGCAGTATTTT. Residues: CASSRWTSGTDTQYF.

This clonotype appeared a few times. The chain has TRBV29-1 and TRBJ1-2; the match to TRBD1 covers 7 bases. V dropped 4 bases and J dropped 3; count of bases not matched to a gene: 11. This CDR3 region has 15 residues. Per the germline V gene, CDR1 is SQVTM and CDR2 is ANQGSEA. Written as DNA, the CDR3 is TGCAGCGTTGGGGAACTACAGGGGCCGGACTATGGCTACACCTTC. Translating it yields CSVGELQGPDYGYTF.

This clonotype has a count of ten or more. J is TRBJ2-3 and V is TRBV7-9; a possible D gene is TRBD1 (5 bases). Germline assignment: CDR1 SEHNR and CDR2 FQNEAQ (reference sequence). Trimming removed 6 bases from V and 3 bases from J, with 13 bases in between. The CDR3 contains 14 residues. The CDR3 bases are TGTGCCAGCAGACAGCCTCAGGGAACAGATACGCAGTATTTT. Translating gives CASRQPQGTDTQYF. Filled out from reference TRBV7-9 and TRBJ2-3, the complete variable domain reads DTGVSQNPRHKITKRGQNVTFRCDPISEHNRLYWYRQTLGQGPEFLTYFQNEAQLEKSRLLSDRFSAERPKGSFSTLEIQRTEQGDSAMYLCASRQPQGTDTQYFGPGTRLTVL.